This TCR beta chain was sequenced during a study of CD8 T cells in ankylosing spondylitis. General observations from the study: Disease-associated clonotypes exhibited CD8+ identity and were relatively infrequent in peripheral blood. Earlier reports found some motif variants in synovial fluid and blood in reactive arthritis. What seemed typical of ankylosing spondylitis blood was a TCR beta motif built from about 8 highly homologous variants. The authors reported significant enrichment of disease-linked clones in matched ankylosing spondylitis synovial fluid.

The sample holds a few counts of this clonotype. Its target is unknown. The length of the CDR3 is 13 residues. Trimming removed 6 bases from V and 9 bases from J; junction bases left unmatched: 7. Germline values: CDR1 MNHNY, CDR2 SVGAGI (reference sequence). As the method for making TCR beta libraries, quantitative 5'-RACE with molecular barcodes was used. TCRdb reprocessed the 5' RACE reads via MiXCR and lists one record per CDR3 protein. The sample includes 700,000 or so distinct CDR3 sequences, around 20% seen only once; the top ten take about a fifth. This chain connects TRBV6-6 to TRBJ1-2; 10 bases agree with TRBD1. The receptor was isolated from a male donor with ankylosing spondylitis. Sequencing used blood, either unsorted or a sorted T cell fraction (not recorded which). The CDR3 region is CASRGTGDGSYTF. CDR3 in DNA: TGTGCCAGCAGGGGGACAGGGGATGGGAGCTACACCTTC.